Listed below are T cell receptor beta chains from one sample, sequenced in a study of T cell responses to AZD1222 COVID-19 vaccine. Using immunoSEQ multiplex PCR, the repertoire was profiled, and TCRdb retains in-frame clones only, with some absent. The data show around 110,000 clones, with roughly nine tenths seen just once and more than 1.5% held by the top ten. Source: peripheral blood, taken 28 days after the second AZD1222 dose. The receptors stem from an adult who received the AZD1222 COVID-19 vaccine. Each CDR3 is given with its conserved first and last residue. A D gene is named only where the DNA matches it firmly. A clone size is listed for some rows: how often the clone was seen (once, few, many), or a class if it is expanded.

d_call clone_size j_call v_call cdr3_nt cdr3_aa
NA NA TRBJ1-5 TRBV19 TGTGCCAGTAGTATAGCGACAGCGAGCAATCAGCCCCAGCATTTT CASSIATASNQPQHF
NA NA TRBJ1-6 TRBV5-1 TGCGCCAGCAGCTTGGGATTGGTAAATAATTCACCCCTCCACTTT CASSLGLVNNSPLHF
NA few TRBJ2-5 TRBV19 TGTGCCAGTAGTAGAGCGAGGGAGACCCAGTACTTC CASSRARETQYF
NA NA TRBJ2-7 TRBV30 TGTGCCTGGAGTCACACCTACGAGCAGTACTTC CAWSHTYEQYF
NA NA TRBJ2-1 TRBV11-2 TGTGCCAGCAGCTTACCCGGGACACGGAATGAGCAGTTCTTC CASSLPGTRNEQFF
NA NA TRBJ2-1 TRBV20-1 TGCAGTGGGGAGCGCGAGCAGTTCTTC CSGEREQFF
TRBD1 NA TRBJ2-7 TRBV14 TGTGCCAGCAGCTCCCGGGACAGTAATCCCTACGAGCAGTACTTC CASSSRDSNPYEQYF
TRBD2 once TRBJ2-7 TRBV29-1 TGCAGCGTCGGGACTAGCGGGAGGGCGGCTGGAGAGCAGTACTTC CSVGTSGRAAGEQYF
TRBD2 once TRBJ2-5 TRBV29-1 TGCAGCGTACTAGCGGGAGGGGAGACCCAGTACTTC CSVLAGGETQYF
TRBD2 NA TRBJ2-1 TRBV5-1 TGCGCCAGCAGCTTGGATCTGGGGGGGTACAATGAGCAGTTCTTC CASSLDLGGYNEQFF
NA NA TRBJ2-3 TRBV28 TGTGCCAGCAGTTTAGTTAGCGGTCCCTGGGGATCGCAGTATTTT CASSLVSGPWGSQYF
NA NA TRBJ1-1 TRBV29-1 TGCAGCGTTGGGGTGGGCACTGAAGCTTTCTTT CSVGVGTEAFF
NA NA TRBJ2-2 TRBV7-9 TGTGCCAGCAGCTTATCTTCCGGATCCGGGGAGCTGTTTTTT CASSLSSGSGELFF
TRBD1 NA TRBJ2-1 TRBV3-1/TRBV3-2 TGTGCCAGCACCCCAACAGGGGCCTACAATGAGCAGTTCTTC CASTPTGAYNEQFF
TRBD1 NA TRBJ1-2 TRBV19 TGTGCCAGTAAGGCGGGACAGGACTATGGCTACACCTTC CASKAGQDYGYTF
NA NA TRBJ2-5 TRBV15 TGTGCCACCAGCCTATTCAGGGGCCCGGGGACCCAGTACTTC CATSLFRGPGTQYF
TRBD2 NA TRBJ2-1 TRBV9 TGTGCCAGCAGCGTCGGGACTAGCGGGGCCCGGGAGCAGTTCTTC CASSVGTSGAREQFF
NA NA TRBJ1-4 TRBV9 TGTGCCAGCAGCGTAGCGGCACAGCCTAATGAAAAACTGTTTTTT CASSVAAQPNEKLFF
TRBD2 NA TRBJ2-1 TRBV9 TGTGCCAGCAGCCCCTACGCCGGGACTAGTAACAATGAGCAGTTCTTC CASSPYAGTSNNEQFF
NA once TRBJ1-2 TRBV28 TGTGCCAGCAGTACCGGAGGACAGATTAACTATGGCTACACCTTC CASSTGGQINYGYTF
NA NA TRBJ2-3 TRBV28 TGTGCCAGCAGTTCACGCGGGGGCACAGATACGCAGTATTTT CASSSRGGTDTQYF
NA NA TRBJ1-6 TRBV6-5 TGTGCCAGCTACGTTTGGGGTTCACCCCTCCACTTT CASYVWGSPLHF
TRBD2 NA TRBJ2-1 TRBV27 TGTGCCAGCAGTCAACCTAGCGGGATTGACAATGAGCAGTTCTTC CASSQPSGIDNEQFF
TRBD2 NA TRBJ2-7 TRBV12-3/TRBV12-4 TGTGCCAGCAGTTCAGCGGGATCTTACGAGCAGTACTTC CASSSAGSYEQYF
NA NA TRBJ1-1 TRBV7-2 TGTGCCAGCAGCTTGAGTGGGTCTGAAGCTTTCTTT CASSLSGSEAFF
NA NA TRBJ1-5 TRBV10-3 TGTGCCATCAGTGAGGGGGACCCAAACCCCTATCAGCCCCAGCATTTT CAISEGDPNPYQPQHF
NA NA TRBJ1-4 TRBV2 TGTGCCAGCAGTGACAGGGTGGGTGATGAAAAACTGTTTTTT CASSDRVGDEKLFF
NA NA TRBJ1-1 TRBV25-1 TGTGCCAGCAGTCTCAGGGATGTAGCTTTCTTT CASSLRDVAFF
NA NA TRBJ2-7 TRBV6-6 TGTGCCAGCATACCCGTTTCGGCCCCCTACGAGCAGTACTTC CASIPVSAPYEQYF
TRBD1 NA TRBJ1-6 TRBV28 TGTGCCAGCAGCCCCGACAGGGCAGATAATTCACCCCTCCACTTT CASSPDRADNSPLHF
TRBD2 few TRBJ2-1 TRBV19 TGTGCCAGTAACCTGGGACTAGCGGAATCTTACAATGAGCAGTTCTTC CASNLGLAESYNEQFF
NA NA TRBJ2-2 TRBV18 TGTGCCAGCTCACCCATCATTGATAATACCGGGGAGCTGTTTTTT CASSPIIDNTGELFF
NA NA TRBJ1-2 TRBV11-1 TGTGCCAGCAGAGGGGATACCTATGGCTACACCTTC CASRGDTYGYTF
NA once TRBJ2-6 TRBV28 TGTGCCAGCAGTCTCCCCGACGCCACCCCCGGGGCCAACGTCCTGACTTTC CASSLPDATPGANVLTF
TRBD1 NA TRBJ2-2 TRBV27 TGTGCCAGCAGTTTACCTCGACAGGGGAAGGCCGGGGAGCTGTTTTTT CASSLPRQGKAGELFF
NA NA TRBJ1-1 TRBV12-3/TRBV12-4 TGTGCCAGCAGTTTACAGCCGAACACTGAAGCTTTCTTT CASSLQPNTEAFF
NA NA TRBJ2-1 TRBV13 TGTGCCAGCAGCTTATATATTGGAGGCGATGAGCAGTTCTTC CASSLYIGGDEQFF
NA once TRBJ1-2 TRBV28 TGTGCCACCTCTGGAGGGGGTACGCCCTCTAACTATGGCTACACCTTC CATSGGGTPSNYGYTF
NA NA TRBJ1-6 TRBV19 TGTGCCAGTAGTGCTCACAGGGTGGAGAATTCACCCCTCCACTTT CASSAHRVENSPLHF
NA once TRBJ1-5 TRBV30 TGTGCCTGGAACAAATATAGCAATCAGCCCCAGCATTTT CAWNKYSNQPQHF
NA once TRBJ2-5 TRBV6-5 TGTGCCAGCAGAAGGACAATACAAGAGACCCAGTACTTC CASRRTIQETQYF
TRBD1 NA TRBJ2-7 TRBV6-5 TGTGCCAGCCGGGACAGCATCCACGAGCAGTACTTC CASRDSIHEQYF
NA NA TRBJ1-4 TRBV5-1 TGCGCCAGCAGCTTCTTCACAGGAGAAAAACTGTTTTTT CASSFFTGEKLFF
NA NA TRBJ1-6 TRBV28 TGTGCCAGCAGTTTTAGGGAATCTGGTTCACCCCTCCACTTT CASSFRESGSPLHF
NA NA TRBJ1-6 TRBV5-1 TGCGCCAGCAGTTTCATGGGGGATAATAATTCACCCCTCCACTTT CASSFMGDNNSPLHF
NA NA TRBJ2-7 TRBV27 TGTGCCAGCAGTTTTCGGGAGTCCTACGAGCAGTACTTC CASSFRESYEQYF
TRBD1 NA TRBJ1-5 TRBV25-1 TGTGCCAGCAGTGAATCCCGGGACAGGGTTCAGCCCCAGCATTTT CASSESRDRVQPQHF
NA NA TRBJ2-1 TRBV5-5 TGTGCCAGCAGCTTGTGGGTTGCCAATGAGCAGTTCTTC CASSLWVANEQFF
TRBD1 NA TRBJ2-5 TRBV5-4 TGTGCCAGCAGCTACGGACAGGGAGGTCCAGAGACCCAGTACTTC CASSYGQGGPETQYF
NA NA TRBJ1-2 TRBV18 TGTGCCTCAGGAGGCACTGGGTATAGCTACACCTTC CASGGTGYSYTF
NA NA TRBJ1-1 TRBV7-3 TGTGCCAGCAGCTTAAGAGGGGGGACGGGTGAAGCTTTCTTT CASSLRGGTGEAFF
NA NA TRBJ1-5 TRBV27 TGTGCCAGCAGGGAAAGGGATCAGCCCCAGCATTTT CASRERDQPQHF
TRBD2 NA TRBJ2-3 TRBV4-1 TGCGCCAGCAGCCTTCGAGGACTAGCGGAGAACACAGATACGCAGTATTTT CASSLRGLAENTDTQYF
TRBD1 NA TRBJ2-5 TRBV5-1 TGCGCCAGCAGCTTGGACAGGGGCCAAGAGACCCAGTACTTC CASSLDRGQETQYF
TRBD1 NA TRBJ2-7 TRBV9 TGTGCCAGCAGCCCCCCGGAGGGACAGGGGGCTTACGAGCAGTACTTC CASSPPEGQGAYEQYF
TRBD1 NA TRBJ1-6 TRBV5-6 TGTGCCAGCAGCCAGGGACAGCCAAATTCACCCCTCCACTTT CASSQGQPNSPLHF
TRBD2 NA TRBJ2-2 TRBV9 TGTGCCAGCAGCGTAGCTACTAGCGGGAGGTCCGGGGAGCTGTTTTTT CASSVATSGRSGELFF